A selection of T cell receptor beta chains follows, all from one sample in a study of cytomegalovirus exposure and HLA in healthy donors. Sequencing used immunoSEQ multiplex PCR; TCRdb keeps in-frame clones, though not all of them. This repertoire includes some 46,000 clones. Material for sequencing was PBMCs. The receptor source for this set is a woman aged 30 to 39 in good health and CMV-seronegative. Each CDR3 is given with its conserved first and last residue. Each record gives: V gene, D gene, J gene, CDR3 protein, CDR3 DNA. The D gene is left open where the match is weak.

>TRBV7-2|TRBD2|TRBJ2-1
CASSATPGLAGISEQFF
TGTGCCAGCAGCGCGACCCCGGGACTAGCGGGAATATCTGAGCAGTTCTTC
>TRBV6-1|TRBD2|TRBJ2-5
CASSEVGGPQETQYF
TGTGCCAGCAGTGAAGTGGGAGGGCCTCAAGAGACCCAGTACTTC
>TRBV30|TRBD1|TRBJ1-4
CAWSPGTAFHGEKLFF
TGTGCCTGGAGTCCCGGGACAGCATTCCATGGTGAAAAACTGTTTTTT
>TRBV4-3|NA|TRBJ2-1
CASSQDLALSYNEQFF
TGCGCCAGCAGCCAAGATCTAGCGCTCTCCTACAATGAGCAGTTCTTC
>TRBV14|TRBD1|TRBJ1-4
CASSQERGRGLEKLFF
TGTGCCAGCAGCCAAGAGCGGGGCAGGGGGCTTGAAAAACTGTTTTTT
>TRBV6-5|NA|TRBJ1-1
CASSWEVRAEAFF
TGTGCCAGCAGTTGGGAGGTCAGGGCTGAAGCTTTCTTT
>TRBV13|NA|TRBJ1-2
CASSESGVGYGYTF
TGTGCCAGCAGCGAGTCGGGGGTGGGCTATGGCTACACCTTC
>TRBV4-3|TRBD1|TRBJ1-2
CASSQTQGEDGYTF
TGCGCCAGCAGCCAAACACAGGGGGAAGATGGCTACACCTTC
>TRBV29-1|TRBD2|TRBJ2-3
CSVVRGVYTDTQYF
TGCAGCGTTGTACGGGGGGTGTACACAGATACGCAGTATTTT
>TRBV19|TRBD1|TRBJ1-5
CASGEERQGGGQPQHF
TGTGCCAGCGGGGAGGAAAGACAGGGAGGAGGGCAGCCCCAGCATTTT
>TRBV29-1|NA|TRBJ2-1
CSVEYSRKANEQFF
TGCAGCGTTGAGTATTCCAGGAAGGCCAATGAGCAGTTCTTC
>TRBV6-5|TRBD1|TRBJ1-1
CASSYSGTVMNTEAFF
TGTGCCAGCAGTTATTCCGGGACAGTTATGAACACTGAAGCTTTCTTT
>TRBV21-1|NA|TRBJ2-7
CASSKDVLTVLVIYEQYF
TGTGCCAGCAGCAAAGATGTCCTAACTGTCTTGGTAATCTACGAGCAGTACTTC
>TRBV18|NA|TRBJ1-2
CASSPRDRAFNGYTF
TGTGCCAGCTCACCTCGAGACAGAGCCTTTAATGGCTACACCTTC
>TRBV5-1|NA|TRBJ2-7
CASSSSYYEQYF
TGCGCCAGCAGCTCGAGTTACTACGAGCAGTACTTC
>TRBV29-1|NA|TRBJ1-5
CSVAGSNQPQHF
TGCAGCGTTGCTGGCAGCAATCAGCCCCAGCATTTT
>TRBV5-6|NA|TRBJ1-5
CASSLRWAGDHQPQHF
TGTGCCAGCAGCTTGAGGTGGGCAGGGGATCATCAGCCCCAGCATTTT
>TRBV18|NA|TRBJ2-3
CASSPTTSSTDTQYF
TGTGCCAGCTCACCGACAACTAGCAGCACAGATACGCAGTATTTT
>TRBV7-9|TRBD1|TRBJ2-7
CASSSRAAGTGGDEQYF
TGTGCCAGCAGCTCCCGTGCAGCCGGGACAGGAGGGGACGAGCAGTACTTC
>TRBV10-3|TRBD2|TRBJ2-1
CAISEGGGRYNEQFF
TGTGCCATCAGTGAGGGGGGCGGGAGGTACAATGAGCAGTTCTTC
>TRBV18|NA|TRBJ1-1
CASSPAISGGAGTEAFF
TGTGCCAGCTCACCCGCGATATCGGGGGGGGCTGGCACTGAAGCTTTCTTT
>TRBV29-1|TRBD1|TRBJ2-1
CSVEDRTGLRKEFF
TGCAGCGTTGAAGATCGGACAGGGCTTAGGAAAGAGTTCTTC
>TRBV19|NA|TRBJ1-2
CASSIGDYGYTF
TGTGCCAGTAGTATCGGGGACTATGGCTACACCTTC
>TRBV27|NA|TRBJ1-2
CASSLSGNYGYTF
TGTGCCAGCAGTTTATCGGGCAACTATGGCTACACCTTC
>TRBV7-2|TRBD1|TRBJ1-5
CASSRQGDDQPQHF
TGTGCCAGCAGCCGACAGGGAGATGATCAGCCCCAGCATTTT
>TRBV29-1|TRBD2|TRBJ2-3
CSPVAREGLYTQYF
TGCAGCCCCGTAGCGCGGGAGGGCCTTTATACGCAGTATTTT
>TRBV15|NA|TRBJ1-4
CATSRDRMGNEKLFF
TGTGCCACCAGCAGAGACAGGATGGGTAATGAAAAACTGTTTTTT
>TRBV4-1|TRBD2|TRBJ2-3
CASSQREITDTQYF
TGCGCCAGCAGCCAGCGGGAGATCACAGATACGCAGTATTTT
>TRBV2|NA|TRBJ1-3
CASSDRQGTGNTIYF
TGTGCCAGCAGTGATCGGCAGGGGACTGGAAACACCATATATTTT
>TRBV15|TRBD2|TRBJ2-7
CATSRAYLAGGYEQYF
TGTGCCACCAGCAGAGCATATTTAGCGGGAGGCTACGAGCAGTACTTC
>TRBV18|NA|TRBJ2-2
CASSPSEGTGELFF
TGTGCCAGCTCACCAAGCGAGGGCACCGGGGAGCTGTTTTTT
>TRBV11-3|TRBD1|TRBJ2-6
CASSSQGAGANVLTF
TGTGCCAGCAGCTCCCAGGGGGCTGGGGCCAACGTCCTGACTTTC
>TRBV5-1|NA|TRBJ2-3
CASSLDSLRDTQYF
TGCGCCAGCAGCCTAGACAGTCTGCGAGATACGCAGTATTTT
>TRBV11-3|TRBD2|TRBJ2-7
CASSPTAGGAYEQYF
TGTGCCAGCAGCCCCACTGCGGGAGGGGCATACGAGCAGTACTTC
>TRBV25-1|TRBD2|TRBJ2-7
CASRQSGTSGHSYEQYF
TGTGCCAGCAGGCAATCCGGGACTAGCGGACACTCCTACGAGCAGTACTTC
>TRBV30|TRBD1|TRBJ1-1
CAWMINRGSFNTEAFF
TGTGCCTGGATGATAAACAGGGGTAGTTTCAACACTGAAGCTTTCTTT
>TRBV5-6|TRBD1|TRBJ2-7
CASSFGTGDYEQYF
TGTGCCAGCAGCTTCGGGACAGGTGATTACGAGCAGTACTTC
>TRBV18|NA|TRBJ2-7
CASSNSPYYEQYF
TGTGCCAGCTCCAACAGCCCCTACTACGAGCAGTACTTC
>TRBV4-1|NA|TRBJ2-1
CASSQRIYRFHEQFF
TGCGCCAGCAGCCAGAGGATCTACAGGTTCCATGAGCAGTTCTTC
>TRBV9|TRBD1|TRBJ2-7
CASSLAGQGAYEQYF
TGTGCCAGCAGCCTTGCGGGACAGGGGGCTTACGAGCAGTACTTC
>TRBV10-3|NA|TRBJ1-2
CAIRGRDNGYTF
TGTGCCATCAGGGGCAGGGACAATGGCTACACCTTC
>TRBV7-9|TRBD1|TRBJ2-7
CASSPGTGGYEQYF
TGTGCCAGCAGCCCGGGGACAGGGGGTTACGAGCAGTACTTC
>TRBV5-5|NA|TRBJ1-5
CASSDLSGSGAQHF
TGTGCCAGCAGCGACCTGTCTGGATCCGGGGCCCAGCATTTT
>TRBV7-2|TRBD2|TRBJ2-3
CASSPRTSGAVGTQYF
TGTGCCAGCAGCCCCCGGACTAGCGGGGCCGTTGGCACGCAGTATTTT
>TRBV6-1|TRBD1|TRBJ1-5
CASSESNRGLWQPQHF
TGTGCCAGCAGTGAAAGTAACAGGGGGTTATGGCAGCCCCAGCATTTT
>TRBV30|NA|TRBJ2-1
CAWTHDSYYLNEQFF
TGTGCCTGGACTCATGACAGTTATTATTTGAATGAGCAGTTCTTC
>TRBV2|NA|TRBJ2-7
CAIRGPPLREQYF
TGTGCCATCAGGGGCCCTCCCCTCCGAGAGCAGTACTTC
>TRBV6-1|NA|TRBJ1-1
CASTVGRRAEAFF
TGTGCCAGCACGGTGGGGCGCCGCGCTGAAGCTTTCTTT
>TRBV19|NA|TRBJ1-5
CASSTTGPQHF
TGTGCCAGTAGTACCACAGGGCCCCAGCATTTT
>TRBV28|NA|TRBJ2-5
CASSIRETQYF
TGTGCCAGCAGTATCAGGGAGACCCAGTACTTC
>TRBV25-1|NA|TRBJ2-7
CASSDSGSHEQYF
TGTGCCAGCAGTGACTCAGGGTCCCACGAGCAGTACTTC
>TRBV7-9|NA|TRBJ2-7
CASSPAYEQYF
TGTGCCAGCAGCCCCGCCTACGAGCAGTACTTC
>TRBV9|NA|TRBJ2-1
CASSMRDDSYNEQFF
TGTGCCAGCAGCATGCGGGACGACTCCTACAATGAGCAGTTCTTC
>TRBV4-3|NA|TRBJ2-1
CASSKDSFYNEQFF
TGCGCCAGCAGCAAGGACAGCTTTTACAATGAGCAGTTCTTC